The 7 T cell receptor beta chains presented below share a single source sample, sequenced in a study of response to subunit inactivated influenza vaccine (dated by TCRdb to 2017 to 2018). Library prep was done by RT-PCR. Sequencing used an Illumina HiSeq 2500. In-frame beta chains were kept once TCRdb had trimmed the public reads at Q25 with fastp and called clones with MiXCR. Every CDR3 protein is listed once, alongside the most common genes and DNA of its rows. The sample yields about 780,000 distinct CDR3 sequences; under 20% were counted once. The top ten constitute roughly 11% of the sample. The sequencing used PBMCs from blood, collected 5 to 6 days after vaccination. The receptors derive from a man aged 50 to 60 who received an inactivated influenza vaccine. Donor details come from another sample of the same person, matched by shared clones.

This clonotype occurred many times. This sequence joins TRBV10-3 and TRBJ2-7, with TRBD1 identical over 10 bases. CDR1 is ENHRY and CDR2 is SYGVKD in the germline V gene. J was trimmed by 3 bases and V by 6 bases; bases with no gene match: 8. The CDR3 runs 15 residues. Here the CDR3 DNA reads TGTGCCATCAGCGCCCGGGACAGGGGCCTCTACGAGCAGTACTTC. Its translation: CAISARDRGLYEQYF.

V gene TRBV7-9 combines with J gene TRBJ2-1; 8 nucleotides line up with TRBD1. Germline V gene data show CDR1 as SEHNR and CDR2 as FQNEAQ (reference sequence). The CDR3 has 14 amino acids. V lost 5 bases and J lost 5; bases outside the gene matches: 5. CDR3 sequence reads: CASSADRAHNEQFF. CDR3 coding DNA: TGTGCCAGCAGCGCGGACAGGGCCCACAATGAGCAGTTCTTC.

CDR3 residues: CASSGYISEQFF. The CDR3 DNA is TGTGCCAGCAGTGGTTACATTTCTGAGCAGTTCTTC. This chain joins TRBV25-1 and TRBJ2-1; unclear D gene. The CDR3 consists of 12 residues. The V end was cut by 4 bases, the J end by 9 bases, with 10 bases between. Per germline, CDR1 MGHDK and CDR2 SYGVNS. The variable domain in full, with the rest retrieved from reference TRBV25-1 and TRBJ2-1, is EADIYQTPRYLVIGTGKKITLECSQTMGHDKMYWYQQDPGMELHLIHYSYGVNSTEKGDLSSESTVSRIRTEHFPLTLESARPSHTSQYLCASSGYISEQFFGPGTRLTVL.

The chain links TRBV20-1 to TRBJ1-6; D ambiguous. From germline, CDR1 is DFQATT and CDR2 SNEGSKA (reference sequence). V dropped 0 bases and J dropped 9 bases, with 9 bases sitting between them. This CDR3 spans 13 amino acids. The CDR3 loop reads CSAREVGRSPLHF. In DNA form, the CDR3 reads TGCAGTGCTAGAGAAGTCGGTCGTTCACCCCTCCACTTT.

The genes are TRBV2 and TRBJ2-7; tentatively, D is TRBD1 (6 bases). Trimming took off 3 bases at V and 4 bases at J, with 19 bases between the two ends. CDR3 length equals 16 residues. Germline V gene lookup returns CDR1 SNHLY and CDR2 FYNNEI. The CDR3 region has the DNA TGTGCCAGCAGTGAGTCTCCGGCAGGGACATTTTACGAGCAGTACTTC. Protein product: CASSESPAGTFYEQYF.

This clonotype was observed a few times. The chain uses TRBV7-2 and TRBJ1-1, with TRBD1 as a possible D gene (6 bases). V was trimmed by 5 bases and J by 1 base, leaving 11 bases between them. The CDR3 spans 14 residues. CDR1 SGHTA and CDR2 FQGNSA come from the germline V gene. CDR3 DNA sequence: TGTGCCAGCAGCCTATTGACAGGGAACACTGAAGCTTTCTTT. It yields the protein CASSLLTGNTEAFF.

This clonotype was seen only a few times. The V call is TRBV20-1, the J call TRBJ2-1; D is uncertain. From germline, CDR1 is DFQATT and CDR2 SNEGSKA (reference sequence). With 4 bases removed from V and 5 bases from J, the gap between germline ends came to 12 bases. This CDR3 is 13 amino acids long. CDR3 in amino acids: CSAIRGLDNEQFF. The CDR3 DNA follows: TGCAGTGCTATCAGAGGTCTCGACAATGAGCAGTTCTTC.